One sample yielded the 9 T cell receptor beta chains listed below, sequenced in a study of shared clonotypes between healthy human individuals. The repertoire was sequenced with immunoSEQ multiplex PCR; TCRdb's copy has only in-frame clones and lacks some. The table has 2 million to 2.5 million clones, less than 95% seen once. Sequencing was done on a sample of naive CD4+ T cells from PBMCs. The subset: CD45RA+ positively selected. Receptors were obtained from a man between 18 and 35 years old in good health. Some clones in this sample may be carry-over from other donors' samples.

The chain carries TRBV7-9 and TRBJ2-1; D remains unclear. Germline V gene lookup returns CDR1 SEHNR and CDR2 FQNEAQ (reference sequence). The CDR3 length is 12 residues. V lost 3 bases to trimming and J lost 8 bases, with 8 bases between them. CDR3 coding DNA: TGTGCCAGCAGCTTTTCCCTCCATGAGCAGTTCTTC. Protein: CASSFSLHEQFF.

In its sample, this clone was seen a few times. The chain employs TRBV20-1 and TRBJ1-1; possible D gene TRBD1, 5 bases. CDR3 length equals 10 residues. CDR1 is DFQATT, CDR2 SNEGSKA, per germline (reference sequence). V lost 6 bases, J lost 5 bases, and 7 bases lay in between. The CDR3 spells CSAQGTEAFF. The CDR3 DNA sequence: TGCAGTGCCCAGGGAACTGAAGCTTTCTTT.

This chain uses TRBV6-5 with TRBJ2-2; weak D call: TRBD1 (5 bases). Germline CDR1 is MNHEY and CDR2 is SVGAGI. The V end was cut by 5 bases, the J end by 1 base, with 8 bases between. The CDR3 sequence is 14 residues long. The CDR3 bases are TGTGCCAGCAGTAAAGACAGGAACACCGGGGAGCTGTTTTTT. This gives the protein CASSKDRNTGELFF.

This chain connects TRBV7-9 to TRBJ2-5; D unclear. V was pared by 4 bases and J by 5 bases, with 14 bases between. This CDR3 region has 14 residues. CDR1 and CDR2 from the germline V gene are SEHNR and FQNEAQ (reference sequence). CDR3 sequence reads: CASSSRSLRETQYF. The DNA for the CDR3 is TGTGCCAGCAGCTCGCGAAGTTTGAGGGAGACCCAGTACTTC. Complete variable domain (other parts from reference TRBV7-9 and TRBJ2-5): DTGVSQNPRHKITKRGQNVTFRCDPISEHNRLYWYRQTLGQGPEFLTYFQNEAQLEKSRLLSDRFSAERPKGSFSTLEIQRTEQGDSAMYLCASSSRSLRETQYFGPGTRLLVL.

The chain employs TRBV28 and TRBJ1-3; D remains unclear. Germline V gene lookup returns CDR1 MDHEN and CDR2 SYDVKM. CDR3 length: 12 residues. V shed 8 bases and J shed 2 bases, with 7 bases lying between them. CDR3 in amino acids: CASWNAGNTIYF. CDR3 coding DNA: TGTGCCAGCTGGAATGCTGGAAACACCATATATTTT.

The CDR3 here is CASRGTAGLAESSYEQYF. The CDR3 DNA reads as TGTGCCAGCAGAGGCACCGCTGGGCTAGCGGAGAGCTCCTACGAGCAGTACTTC. The genes are TRBV2 and TRBJ2-7; 7 bases are a match to TRBD2. V shed 6 bases and J 0 bases; nucleotides not matched to a gene: 17. The CDR3 is made up of 18 amino acids. Germline V gene data show CDR1 as SNHLY and CDR2 as FYNNEI.

The chain carries TRBV5-3 and TRBJ1-4; TRBD1 might be the D (6 bases). TRBV5-3 is filed as an ORF, its function uncertain. V lost 4 bases, J lost 5 bases, and 12 bases lay in between. The CDR3 consists of 14 residues. The CDR3 bases are TGTGCCAGAAGCCGAGGGGGTAGGAATGAAAAACTGTTTTTT. Its protein is CARSRGGRNEKLFF.

The CDR3 region has the DNA TGCAGCGTCCAGCGGGAACCCGACAGCGTGGACGAGCAGTACTTC. Translating it yields CSVQREPDSVDEQYF. The rearrangement links TRBV29-1 to TRBJ2-7; 7 nucleotides align to TRBD2. In germline, CDR1 is SQVTM, CDR2 ANQGSEA. The CDR3 has 15 residues. Trimming at V came to 6 bases and at J to 5 bases, leaving 16 bases not matched to a gene.

This clone has only one observation. J is TRBJ2-7 and V is TRBV20-1, with 7 bases matching TRBD2. This CDR3 has 11 residues. The V gene end was trimmed by 7 bases and the J gene end by 2 bases; junction bases not matched to a gene: 2. The germline gives CDR1 DFQATT, CDR2 SNEGSKA (reference sequence). DNA for the CDR3: TGCAGTGAGGGGACTACCTACGAGCAGTACTTC. As protein: CSEGTTYEQYF.